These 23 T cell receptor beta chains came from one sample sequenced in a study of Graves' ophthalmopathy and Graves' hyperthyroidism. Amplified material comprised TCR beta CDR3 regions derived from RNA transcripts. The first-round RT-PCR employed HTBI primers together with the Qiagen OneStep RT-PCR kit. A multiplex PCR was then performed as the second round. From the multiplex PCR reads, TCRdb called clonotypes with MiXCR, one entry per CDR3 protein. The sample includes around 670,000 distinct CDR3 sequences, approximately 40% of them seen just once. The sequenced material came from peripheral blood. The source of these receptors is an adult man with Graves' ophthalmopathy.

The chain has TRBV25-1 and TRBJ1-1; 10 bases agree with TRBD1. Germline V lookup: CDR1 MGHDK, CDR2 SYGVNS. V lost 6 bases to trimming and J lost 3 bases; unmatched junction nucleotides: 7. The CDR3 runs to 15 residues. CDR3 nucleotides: TGTGCCAGCAGCCCTTGGACAGGGGGGGACACTGAAGCTTTCTTT. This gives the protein CASSPWTGGDTEAFF.

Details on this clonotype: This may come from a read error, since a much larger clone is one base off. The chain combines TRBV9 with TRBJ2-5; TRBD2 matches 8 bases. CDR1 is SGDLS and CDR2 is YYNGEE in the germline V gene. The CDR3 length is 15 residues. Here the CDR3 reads CASSPNGLATETRYF. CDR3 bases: TGTGCCAGCAGCCCGAACGGACTAGCCACGGAGACCCGGTACTTC. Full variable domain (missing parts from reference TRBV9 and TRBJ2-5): DSGVTQTPKHLITATGQRVTLRCSPRSGDLSVYWYQQSLDQGLQFLIQYYNGEERAKGNILERFSAQQFPDLHSELNLSSLELGDSALYFCASSPNGLATETRYFGPGTRLLVL.

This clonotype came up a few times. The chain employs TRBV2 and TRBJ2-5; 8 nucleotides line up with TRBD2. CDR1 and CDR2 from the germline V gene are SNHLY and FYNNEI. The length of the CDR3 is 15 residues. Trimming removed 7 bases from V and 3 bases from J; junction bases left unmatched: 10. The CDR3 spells CASTSLGLGKETQYF. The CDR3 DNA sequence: TGTGCCAGCACCTCTCTGGGACTAGGAAAAGAGACCCAGTACTTC.

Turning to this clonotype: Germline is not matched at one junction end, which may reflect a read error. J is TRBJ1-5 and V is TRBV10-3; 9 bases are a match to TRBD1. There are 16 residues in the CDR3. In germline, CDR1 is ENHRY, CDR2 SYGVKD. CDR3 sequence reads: CASSSGQGKRNQPQHF. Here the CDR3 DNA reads TGTGCCAGCAGTTCGGGACAGGGAAAACGAAATCAGCCCCAGCATTTT.

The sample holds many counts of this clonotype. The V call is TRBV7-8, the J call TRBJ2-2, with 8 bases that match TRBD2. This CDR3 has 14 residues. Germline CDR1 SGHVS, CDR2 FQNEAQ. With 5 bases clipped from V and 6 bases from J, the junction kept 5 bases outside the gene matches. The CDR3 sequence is CASSGWTSPGELFF. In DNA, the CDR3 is TGTGCCAGCAGCGGATGGACTAGCCCCGGGGAGCTGTTTTTT. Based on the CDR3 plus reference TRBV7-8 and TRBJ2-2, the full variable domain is GAGVSQSPRYKVAKRGQDVALRCDPISGHVSLFWYQQALGQGPEFLTYFQNEAQLDKSGLPSDRFFAERPEGSVSTLKIQRTQQEDSAVYLCASSGWTSPGELFFGEGSRLTVL.

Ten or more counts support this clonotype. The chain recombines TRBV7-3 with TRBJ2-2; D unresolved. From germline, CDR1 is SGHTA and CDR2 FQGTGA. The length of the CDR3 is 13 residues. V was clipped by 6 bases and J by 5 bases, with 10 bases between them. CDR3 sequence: CASSLGQTGELFF. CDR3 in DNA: TGTGCCAGCAGTTTAGGTCAGACCGGGGAGCTGTTTTTT.

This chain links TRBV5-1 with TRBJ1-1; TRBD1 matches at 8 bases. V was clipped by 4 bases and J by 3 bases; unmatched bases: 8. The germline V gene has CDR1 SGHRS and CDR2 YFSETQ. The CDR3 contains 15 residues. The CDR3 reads CASSPQRQGYTEAFF. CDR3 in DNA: TGCGCCAGCAGCCCCCAAAGACAGGGGTACACTGAAGCTTTCTTT.

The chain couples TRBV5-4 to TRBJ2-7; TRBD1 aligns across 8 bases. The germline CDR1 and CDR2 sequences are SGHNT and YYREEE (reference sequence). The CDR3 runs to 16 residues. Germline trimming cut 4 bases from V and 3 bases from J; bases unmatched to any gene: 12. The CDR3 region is CASSPRNRGQDYEQYF. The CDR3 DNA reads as TGTGCCAGCAGCCCTAGAAACAGGGGACAGGACTACGAGCAGTACTTC.

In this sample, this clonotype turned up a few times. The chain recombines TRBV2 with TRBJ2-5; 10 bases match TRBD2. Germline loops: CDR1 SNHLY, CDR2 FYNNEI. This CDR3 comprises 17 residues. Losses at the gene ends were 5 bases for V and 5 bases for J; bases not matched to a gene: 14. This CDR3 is CASSFPLSGGASETQYF. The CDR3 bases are TGTGCCAGCAGTTTCCCTCTCAGCGGGGGGGCCTCGGAGACCCAGTACTTC.

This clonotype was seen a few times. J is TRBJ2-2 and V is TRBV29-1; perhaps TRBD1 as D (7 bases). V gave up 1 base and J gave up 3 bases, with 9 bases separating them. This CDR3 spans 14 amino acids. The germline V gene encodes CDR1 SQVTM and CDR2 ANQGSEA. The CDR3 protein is CSVEGRGDTGELFF. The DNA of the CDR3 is TGCAGCGTTGAAGGCAGGGGGGACACCGGGGAGCTGTTTTTT.

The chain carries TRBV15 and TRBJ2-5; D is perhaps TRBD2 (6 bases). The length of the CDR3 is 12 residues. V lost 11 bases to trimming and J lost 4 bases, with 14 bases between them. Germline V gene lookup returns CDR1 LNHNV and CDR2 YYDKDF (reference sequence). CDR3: CASQTGGETQYF. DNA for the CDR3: TGTGCCTCCCAAACCGGGGGAGAGACCCAGTACTTC.

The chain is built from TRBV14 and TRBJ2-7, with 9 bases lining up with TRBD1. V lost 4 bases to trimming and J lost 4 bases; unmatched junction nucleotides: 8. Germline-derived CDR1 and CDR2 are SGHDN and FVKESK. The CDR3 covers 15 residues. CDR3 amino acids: CASSPWGQGIYEQYF. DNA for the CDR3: TGTGCCAGCAGCCCCTGGGGACAGGGAATATACGAGCAGTACTTC.

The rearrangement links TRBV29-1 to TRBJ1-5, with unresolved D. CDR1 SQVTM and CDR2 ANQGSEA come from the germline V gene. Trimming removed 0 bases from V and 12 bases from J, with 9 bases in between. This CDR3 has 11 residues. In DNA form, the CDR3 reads TGCAGCGTTGAAGATCTAAGGATCCAGCATTTT. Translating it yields CSVEDLRIQHF.

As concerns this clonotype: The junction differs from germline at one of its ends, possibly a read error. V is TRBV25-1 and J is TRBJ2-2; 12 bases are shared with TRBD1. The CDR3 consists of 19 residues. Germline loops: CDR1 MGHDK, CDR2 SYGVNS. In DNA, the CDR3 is TGCGCCAGCAGCTTGGTCCGGGACAGGGGGCGATCAATTCCCGGGGAGCTGTTTTTT. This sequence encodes CASSLVRDRGRSIPGELFF.

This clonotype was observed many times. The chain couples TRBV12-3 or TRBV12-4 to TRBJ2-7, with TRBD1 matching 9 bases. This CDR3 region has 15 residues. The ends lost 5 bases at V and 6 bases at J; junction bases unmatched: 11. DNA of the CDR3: TGTGCCAGCAGTCCCAGGGACAGGGTTCGGGGCGAGCAGTACTTC. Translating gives CASSPRDRVRGEQYF.

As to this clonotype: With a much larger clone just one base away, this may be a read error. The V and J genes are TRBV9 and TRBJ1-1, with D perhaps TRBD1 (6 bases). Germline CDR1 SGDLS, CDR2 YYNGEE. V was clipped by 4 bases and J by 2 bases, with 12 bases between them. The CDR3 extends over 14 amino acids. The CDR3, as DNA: TGTGCCAGCAGCATGGGGGACATAAACACTGAAGCTTTCTTT. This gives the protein CASSMGDINTEAFF. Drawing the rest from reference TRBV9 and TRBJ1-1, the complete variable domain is DSGVTQTPKHLITATGQRVTLRCSPRSGDLSVYWYQQSLDQGLQFLIQYYNGEERAKGNILERFSAQQFPDLHSELNLSSLELGDSALYFCASSMGDINTEAFFGQGTRLTVV.

Here the CDR3 DNA reads TGCAGGGGCCAGGGGGCAGGATCACCCCTCCACTTT. Protein product: CRGQGAGSPLHF. V usage is TRBV29-1 and J usage is TRBJ1-6, with TRBD1 identical over 8 bases. Germline lookup yields CDR1 SQVTM and CDR2 ANQGSEA. CDR3 length: 12 residues.

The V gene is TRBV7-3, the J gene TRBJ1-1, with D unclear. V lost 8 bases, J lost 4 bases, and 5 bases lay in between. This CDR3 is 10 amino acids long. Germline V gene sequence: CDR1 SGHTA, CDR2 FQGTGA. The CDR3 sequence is CASEGTEAFF. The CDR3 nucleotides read TGTGCCAGCGAGGGCACTGAAGCTTTCTTT.

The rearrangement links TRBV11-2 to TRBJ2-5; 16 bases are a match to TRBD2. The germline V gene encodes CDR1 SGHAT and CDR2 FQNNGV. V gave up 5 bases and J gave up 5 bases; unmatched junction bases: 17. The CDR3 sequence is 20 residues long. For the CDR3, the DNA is TGTGCCAGCAGCCCAACAGTTCCGGGGACTAGCGGGAGGGTCACCGAGACCCAGTACTTC. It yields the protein CASSPTVPGTSGRVTETQYF.

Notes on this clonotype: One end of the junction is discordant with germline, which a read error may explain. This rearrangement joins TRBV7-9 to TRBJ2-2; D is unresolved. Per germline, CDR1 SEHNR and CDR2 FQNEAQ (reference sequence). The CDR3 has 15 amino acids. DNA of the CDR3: TGCGCCAGCAGCTTGGAAGTTTCGGGCACCGGGGAGCTGTTTTTT. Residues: CASSLEVSGTGELFF.

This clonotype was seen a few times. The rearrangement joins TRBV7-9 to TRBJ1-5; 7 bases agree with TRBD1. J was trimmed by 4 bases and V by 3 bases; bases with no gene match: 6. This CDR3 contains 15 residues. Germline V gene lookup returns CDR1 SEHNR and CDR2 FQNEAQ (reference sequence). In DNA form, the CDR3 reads TGTGCCAGCAGCTTGGGGGACAGATATAATCAGCCCCAGCATTTT. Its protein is CASSLGDRYNQPQHF. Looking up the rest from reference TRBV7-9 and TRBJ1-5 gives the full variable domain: DTGVSQNPRHKITKRGQNVTFRCDPISEHNRLYWYRQTLGQGPEFLTYFQNEAQLEKSRLLSDRFSAERPKGSFSTLEIQRTEQGDSAMYLCASSLGDRYNQPQHFGDGTRLSIL.

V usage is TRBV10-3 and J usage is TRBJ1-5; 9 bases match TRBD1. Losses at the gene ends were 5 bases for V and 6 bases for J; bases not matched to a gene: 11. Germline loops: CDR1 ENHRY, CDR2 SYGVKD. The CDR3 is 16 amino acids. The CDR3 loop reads CAISYSLQGAGQPQHF. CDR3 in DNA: TGTGCCATCAGTTACTCGTTACAGGGGGCAGGTCAGCCCCAGCATTTT.

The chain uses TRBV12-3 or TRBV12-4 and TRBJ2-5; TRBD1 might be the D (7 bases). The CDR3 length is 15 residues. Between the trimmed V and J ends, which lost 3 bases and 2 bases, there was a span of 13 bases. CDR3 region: CASSFARGAQETQYF. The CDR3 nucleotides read TGTGCCAGCAGTTTCGCCAGGGGGGCGCAAGAGACCCAGTACTTC.